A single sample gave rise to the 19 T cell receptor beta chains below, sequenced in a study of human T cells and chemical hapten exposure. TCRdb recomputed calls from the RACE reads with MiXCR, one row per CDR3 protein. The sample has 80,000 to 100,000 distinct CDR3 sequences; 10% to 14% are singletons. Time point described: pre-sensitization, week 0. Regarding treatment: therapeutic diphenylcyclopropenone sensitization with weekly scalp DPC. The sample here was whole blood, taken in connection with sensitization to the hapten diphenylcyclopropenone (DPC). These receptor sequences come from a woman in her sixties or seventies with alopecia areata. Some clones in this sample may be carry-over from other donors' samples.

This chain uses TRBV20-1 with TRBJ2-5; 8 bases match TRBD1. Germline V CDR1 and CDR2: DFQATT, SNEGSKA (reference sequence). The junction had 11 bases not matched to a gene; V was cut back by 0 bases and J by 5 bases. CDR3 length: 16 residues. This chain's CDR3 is CSARDQAGQGGETQYF. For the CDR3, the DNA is TGCAGTGCTAGAGACCAAGCAGGACAGGGTGGCGAGACCCAGTACTTC.

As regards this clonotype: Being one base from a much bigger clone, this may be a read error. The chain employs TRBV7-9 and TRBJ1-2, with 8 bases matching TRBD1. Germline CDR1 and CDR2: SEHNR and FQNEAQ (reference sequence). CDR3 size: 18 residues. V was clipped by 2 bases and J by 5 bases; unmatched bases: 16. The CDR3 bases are TGTGCCAGCAGCTTACCCACCTGGACAGGGAGAAAGTGGTATGGCTACACCTTC. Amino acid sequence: CASSLPTWTGRKWYGYTF. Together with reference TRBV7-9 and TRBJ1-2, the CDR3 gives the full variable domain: DTGVSQNPRHKITKRGQNVTFRCDPISEHNRLYWYRQTLGQGPEFLTYFQNEAQLEKSRLLSDRFSAERPKGSFSTLEIQRTEQGDSAMYLCASSLPTWTGRKWYGYTFGSGTRLTVV.

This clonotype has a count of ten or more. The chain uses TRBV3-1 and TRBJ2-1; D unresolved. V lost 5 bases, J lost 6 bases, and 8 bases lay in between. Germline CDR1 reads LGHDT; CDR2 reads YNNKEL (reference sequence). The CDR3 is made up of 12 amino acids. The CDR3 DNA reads TGTGCCAGCAGCAACCTGCGCAATGAGCAGTTCTTC. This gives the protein CASSNLRNEQFF.

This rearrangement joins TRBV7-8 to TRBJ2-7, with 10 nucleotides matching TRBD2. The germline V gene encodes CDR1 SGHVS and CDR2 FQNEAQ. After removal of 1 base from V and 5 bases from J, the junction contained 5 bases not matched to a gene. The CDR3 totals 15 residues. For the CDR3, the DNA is TGTGCCAGCAGCTTAGTCGGACTAGCGGAACACGAGCAGTACTTC. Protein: CASSLVGLAEHEQYF.

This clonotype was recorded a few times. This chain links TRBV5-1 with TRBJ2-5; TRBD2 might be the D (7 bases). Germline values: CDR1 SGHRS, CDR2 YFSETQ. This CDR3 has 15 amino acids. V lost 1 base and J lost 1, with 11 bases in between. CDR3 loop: CASSLRAGAQETQYF. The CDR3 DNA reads TGCGCCAGCAGCTTGCGGGCGGGGGCCCAAGAGACCCAGTACTTC.

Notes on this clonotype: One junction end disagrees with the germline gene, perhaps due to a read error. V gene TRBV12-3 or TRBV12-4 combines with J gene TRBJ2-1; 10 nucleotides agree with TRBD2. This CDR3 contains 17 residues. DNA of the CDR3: TGTGCCTGCAGTTCAGCGCGGGCTAGCGGGGGTTACAATGAGCAGTTCTTC. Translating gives CACSSARASGGYNEQFF.

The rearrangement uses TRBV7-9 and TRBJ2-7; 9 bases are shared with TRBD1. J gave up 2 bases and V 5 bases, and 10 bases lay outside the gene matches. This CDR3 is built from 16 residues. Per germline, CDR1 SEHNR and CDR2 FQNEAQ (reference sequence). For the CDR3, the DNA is TGTGCCAGCAGCCCACGGACAGGGGTAGTGACCTACGAGCAGTACTTC. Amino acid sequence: CASSPRTGVVTYEQYF.

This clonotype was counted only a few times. CDR3: CASSFLGTGGSTGELFF. CDR3 bases: TGTGCCAGCAGTTTCCTGGGTACGGGGGGAAGCACCGGGGAGCTGTTTTTT. This chain links TRBV27 with TRBJ2-2, with TRBD2 matching over 7 bases. CDR3 length: 17 residues. Germline assignment: CDR1 MNHEY and CDR2 SMNVEV (reference sequence). The V segment lost 3 bases and the J segment 4 bases; nucleotides outside the gene matches: 11.

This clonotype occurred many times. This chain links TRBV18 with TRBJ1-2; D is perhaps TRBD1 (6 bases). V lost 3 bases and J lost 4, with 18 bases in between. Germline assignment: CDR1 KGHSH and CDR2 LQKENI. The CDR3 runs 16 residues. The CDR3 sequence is CASSPASGANPYGYTF. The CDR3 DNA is TGTGCCAGCTCACCGGCTTCAGGGGCCAACCCCTATGGCTACACCTTC.

CDR3 sequence reads: CASSPGTSLKQTQYF. The DNA of the CDR3 is TGTGCCAGCAGCCCCGGGACTAGCCTTAAACAAACGCAGTATTTT. V and J are TRBV9 and TRBJ2-3; TRBD2 aligns across 9 bases. The V gene end was trimmed by 4 bases and the J gene end by 9 bases; junction bases not matched to a gene: 12. The germline V gene has CDR1 SGDLS and CDR2 YYNGEE. This CDR3 region has 15 residues.

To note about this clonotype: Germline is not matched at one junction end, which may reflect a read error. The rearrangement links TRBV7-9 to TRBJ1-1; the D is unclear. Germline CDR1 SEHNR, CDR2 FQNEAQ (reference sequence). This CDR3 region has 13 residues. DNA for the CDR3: TGTGCCAGCAGCTTAGCGGGGTACACTGAAGTTTTCTTT. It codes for CASSLAGYTEVFF. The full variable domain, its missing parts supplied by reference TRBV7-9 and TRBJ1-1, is DTGVSQNPRHKITKRGQNVTFRCDPISEHNRLYWYRQTLGQGPEFLTYFQNEAQLEKSRLLSDRFSAERPKGSFSTLEIQRTEQGDSAMYLCASSLAGYTEVFFGQGTRLTVV.

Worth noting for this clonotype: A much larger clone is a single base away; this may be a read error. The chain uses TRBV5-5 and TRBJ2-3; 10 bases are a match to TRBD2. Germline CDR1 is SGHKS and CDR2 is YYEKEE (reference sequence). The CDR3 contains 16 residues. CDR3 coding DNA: TGTGTCAGCAGCCGCGCAGGAGCGGGGGGGTTGGATACGCAGTATTTT. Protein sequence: CVSSRAGAGGLDTQYF.

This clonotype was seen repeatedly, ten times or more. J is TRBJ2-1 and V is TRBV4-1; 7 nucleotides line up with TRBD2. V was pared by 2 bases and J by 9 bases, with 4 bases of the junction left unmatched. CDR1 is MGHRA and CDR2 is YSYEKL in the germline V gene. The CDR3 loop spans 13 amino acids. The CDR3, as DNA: TGCGCCAGCAGCCAAAACAGACTAGCTGAGCAGTTCTTC. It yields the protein CASSQNRLAEQFF.

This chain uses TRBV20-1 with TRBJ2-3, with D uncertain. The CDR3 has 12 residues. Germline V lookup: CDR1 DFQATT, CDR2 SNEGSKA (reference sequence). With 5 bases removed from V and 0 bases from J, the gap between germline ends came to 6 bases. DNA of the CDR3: TGCAGTGCTGGTATTAGCACAGATACGCAGTATTTT. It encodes CSAGISTDTQYF.

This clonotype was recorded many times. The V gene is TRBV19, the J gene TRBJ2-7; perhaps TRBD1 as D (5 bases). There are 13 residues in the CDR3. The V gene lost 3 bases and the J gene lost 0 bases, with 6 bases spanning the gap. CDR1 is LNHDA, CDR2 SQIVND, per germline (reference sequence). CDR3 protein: CASSMDTSYEQYF. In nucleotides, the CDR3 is TGTGCCAGTAGTATGGACACCTCCTACGAGCAGTACTTC.

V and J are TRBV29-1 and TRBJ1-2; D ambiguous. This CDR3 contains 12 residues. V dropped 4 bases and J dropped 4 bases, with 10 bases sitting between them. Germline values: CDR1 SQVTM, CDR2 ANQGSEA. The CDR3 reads CSVVLGSYGYTF. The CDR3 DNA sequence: TGCAGCGTTGTTCTGGGAAGCTATGGCTACACCTTC.

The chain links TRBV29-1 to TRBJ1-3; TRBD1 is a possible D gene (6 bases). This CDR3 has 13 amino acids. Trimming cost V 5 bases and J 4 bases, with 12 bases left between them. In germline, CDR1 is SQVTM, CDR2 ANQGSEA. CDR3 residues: CSVTGTTGNTIYF. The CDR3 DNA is TGCAGCGTTACCGGGACAACAGGAAACACCATATATTTT.

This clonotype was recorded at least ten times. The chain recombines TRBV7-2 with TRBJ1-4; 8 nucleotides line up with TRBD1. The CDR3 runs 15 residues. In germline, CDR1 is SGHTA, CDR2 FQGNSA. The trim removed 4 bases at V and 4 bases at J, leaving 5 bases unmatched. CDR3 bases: TGTGCCAGCAGCTCGTACAGGGGGAATAATGAAAAACTGTTTTTT. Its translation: CASSSYRGNNEKLFF.

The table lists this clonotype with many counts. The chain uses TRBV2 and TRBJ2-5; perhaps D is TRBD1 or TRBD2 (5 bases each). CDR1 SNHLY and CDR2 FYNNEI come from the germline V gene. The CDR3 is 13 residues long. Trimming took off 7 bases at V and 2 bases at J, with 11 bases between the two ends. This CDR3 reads CASNWWGQETQYF. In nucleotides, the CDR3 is TGTGCCAGCAACTGGTGGGGGCAAGAGACCCAGTACTTC.